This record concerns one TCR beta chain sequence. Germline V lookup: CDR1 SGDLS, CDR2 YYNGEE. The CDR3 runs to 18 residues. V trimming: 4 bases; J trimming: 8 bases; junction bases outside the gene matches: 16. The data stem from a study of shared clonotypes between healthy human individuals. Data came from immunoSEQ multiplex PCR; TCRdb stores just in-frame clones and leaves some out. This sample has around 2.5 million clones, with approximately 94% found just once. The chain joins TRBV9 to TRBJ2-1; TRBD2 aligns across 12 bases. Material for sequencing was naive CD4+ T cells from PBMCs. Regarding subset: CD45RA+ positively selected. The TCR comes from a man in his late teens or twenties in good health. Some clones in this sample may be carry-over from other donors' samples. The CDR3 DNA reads TGTGCCAGCAGCCCTCGGCTTCTAACTAGCGGGAGGTTCGATGAGCAGTTCTTC. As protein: CASSPRLLTSGRFDEQFF.